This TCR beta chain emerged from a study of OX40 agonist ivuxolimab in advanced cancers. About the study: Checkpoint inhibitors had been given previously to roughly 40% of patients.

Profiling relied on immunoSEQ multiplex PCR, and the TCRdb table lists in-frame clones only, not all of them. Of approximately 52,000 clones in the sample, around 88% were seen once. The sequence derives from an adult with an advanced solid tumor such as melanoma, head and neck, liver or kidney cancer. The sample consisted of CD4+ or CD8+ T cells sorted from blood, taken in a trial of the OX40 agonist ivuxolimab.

Here the CDR3 DNA reads TGCGCCAGCAGCCAAGGAAGGGGGAGTGAAGCTTTCTTT. Protein: CASSQGRGSEAFF. The chain couples TRBV4-3 to TRBJ1-1, with a weak D call TRBD1 (6 bases). Germline assignment: CDR1 LGHNA and CDR2 YSLEER. The CDR3 loop spans 13 amino acids. Trimming left V 1 base short and J 7 bases short, with 10 bases between.